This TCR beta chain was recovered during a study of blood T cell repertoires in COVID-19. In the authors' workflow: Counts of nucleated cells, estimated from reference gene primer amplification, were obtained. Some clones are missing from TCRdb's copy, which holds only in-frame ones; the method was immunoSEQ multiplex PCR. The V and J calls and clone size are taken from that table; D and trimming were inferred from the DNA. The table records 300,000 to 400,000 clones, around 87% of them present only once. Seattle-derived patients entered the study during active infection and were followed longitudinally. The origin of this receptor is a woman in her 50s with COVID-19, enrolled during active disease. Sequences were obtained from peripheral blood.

The CDR3 region has the DNA TGTGCCAGCAAGGACCTCCGGGACAGCACTGAAGCTTTCTTT. Protein product: CASKDLRDSTEAFF. The V call is TRBV6-6, the J call TRBJ1-1; TRBD1 aligns across 7 bases. Germline V gives CDR1 MNHNY, CDR2 SVGAGI (reference sequence). The ends lost 7 bases at V and 4 bases at J; junction bases unmatched: 9. The CDR3 runs to 14 residues.